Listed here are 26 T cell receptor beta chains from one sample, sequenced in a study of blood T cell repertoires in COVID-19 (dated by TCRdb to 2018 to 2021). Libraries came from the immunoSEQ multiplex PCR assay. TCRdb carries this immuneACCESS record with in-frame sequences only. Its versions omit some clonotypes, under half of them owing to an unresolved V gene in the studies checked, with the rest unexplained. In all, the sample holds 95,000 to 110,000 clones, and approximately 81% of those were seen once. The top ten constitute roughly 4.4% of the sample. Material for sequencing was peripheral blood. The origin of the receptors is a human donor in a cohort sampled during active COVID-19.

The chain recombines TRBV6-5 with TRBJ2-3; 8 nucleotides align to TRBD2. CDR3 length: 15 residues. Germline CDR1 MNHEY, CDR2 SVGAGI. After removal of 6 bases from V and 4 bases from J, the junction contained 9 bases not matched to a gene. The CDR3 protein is CASRGLAHRADTQYF. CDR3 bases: TGTGCCAGCAGAGGACTAGCCCATCGCGCAGATACGCAGTATTTT.

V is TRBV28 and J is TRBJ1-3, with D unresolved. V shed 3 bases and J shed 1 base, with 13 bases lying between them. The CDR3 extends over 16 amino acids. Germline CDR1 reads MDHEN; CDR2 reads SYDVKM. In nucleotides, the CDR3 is TGTGCCAGCAGTTTCCCCCTACGTAGATCTGGAAACACCATATATTTT. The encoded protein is CASSFPLRRSGNTIYF.

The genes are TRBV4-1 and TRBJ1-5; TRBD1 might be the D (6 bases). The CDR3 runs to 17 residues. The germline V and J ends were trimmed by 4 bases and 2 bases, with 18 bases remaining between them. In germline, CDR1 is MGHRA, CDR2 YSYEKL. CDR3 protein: CASSPSGAGEGNQPQHF. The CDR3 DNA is TGCGCCAGCAGCCCATCGGGGGCGGGGGAGGGCAATCAGCCCCAGCATTTT.

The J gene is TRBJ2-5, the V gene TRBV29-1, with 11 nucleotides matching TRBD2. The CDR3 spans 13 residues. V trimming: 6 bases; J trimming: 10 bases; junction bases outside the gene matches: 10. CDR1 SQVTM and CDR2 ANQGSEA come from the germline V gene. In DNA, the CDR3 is TGCAGCGTGCGGGAGACTAGCGGGACTAACCAGTACTTC. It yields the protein CSVRETSGTNQYF.

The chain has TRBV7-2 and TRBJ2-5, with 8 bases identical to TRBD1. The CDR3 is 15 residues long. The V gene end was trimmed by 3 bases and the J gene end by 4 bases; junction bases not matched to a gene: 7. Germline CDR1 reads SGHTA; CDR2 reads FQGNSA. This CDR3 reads CASSLATGVGETQYF. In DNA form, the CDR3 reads TGTGCCAGCAGCTTGGCGACAGGGGTCGGAGAGACCCAGTACTTC.

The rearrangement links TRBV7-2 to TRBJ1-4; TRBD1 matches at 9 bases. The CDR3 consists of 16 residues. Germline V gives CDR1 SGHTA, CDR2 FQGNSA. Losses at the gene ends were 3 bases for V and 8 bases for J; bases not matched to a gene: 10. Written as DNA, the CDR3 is TGTGCCAGCAGCTTTAGAACAGGGGGCGTCAGGGAAAAACTGTTTTTT. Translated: CASSFRTGGVREKLFF.

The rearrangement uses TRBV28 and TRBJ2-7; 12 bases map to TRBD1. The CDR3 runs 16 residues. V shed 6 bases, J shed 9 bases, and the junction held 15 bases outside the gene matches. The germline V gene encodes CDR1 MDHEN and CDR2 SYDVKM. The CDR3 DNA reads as TGTGCCAGCAGGAAGGGACAGGGGGCATTCGTTTTCGTGCAGTACTTC. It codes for CASRKGQGAFVFVQYF.

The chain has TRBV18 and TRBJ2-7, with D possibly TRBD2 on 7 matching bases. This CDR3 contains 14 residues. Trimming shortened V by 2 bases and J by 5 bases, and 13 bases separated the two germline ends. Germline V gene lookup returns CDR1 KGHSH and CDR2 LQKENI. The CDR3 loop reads CASSPAGALDEQYV. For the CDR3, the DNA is TGTGCCAGCTCACCAGCGGGGGCTTTAGACGAGCAGTACGTC.

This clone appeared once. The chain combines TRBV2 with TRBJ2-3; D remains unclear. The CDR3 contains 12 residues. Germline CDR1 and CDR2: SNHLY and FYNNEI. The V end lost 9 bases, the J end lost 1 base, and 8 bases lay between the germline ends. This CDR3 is CASRIGTDTQYF. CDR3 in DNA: TGTGCCAGTAGAATCGGCACAGATACGCAGTATTTT.

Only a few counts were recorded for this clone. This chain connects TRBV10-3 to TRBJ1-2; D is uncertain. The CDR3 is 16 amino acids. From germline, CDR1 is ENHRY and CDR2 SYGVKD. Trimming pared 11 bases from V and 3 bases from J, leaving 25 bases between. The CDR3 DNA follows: TGTGCCTCCCCCCCCGGACGCGGGTGTGCCGACTATGGCTACACCTTC. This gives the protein CASPPGRGCADYGYTF.

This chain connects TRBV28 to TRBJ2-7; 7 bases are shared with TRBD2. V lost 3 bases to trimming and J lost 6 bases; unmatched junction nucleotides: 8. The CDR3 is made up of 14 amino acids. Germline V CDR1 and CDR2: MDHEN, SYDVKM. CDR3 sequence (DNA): TGTGCCAGCAGTTTTGGGTCGGGGGGTGTCGAGCAGTACTTC. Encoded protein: CASSFGSGGVEQYF.

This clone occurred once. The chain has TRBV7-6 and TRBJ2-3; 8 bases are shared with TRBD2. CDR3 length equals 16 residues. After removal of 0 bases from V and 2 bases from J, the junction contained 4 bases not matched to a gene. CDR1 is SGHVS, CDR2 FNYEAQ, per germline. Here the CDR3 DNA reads TGTGCCAGCAGCTTAGCGATAGCGGGACCCACAGATACGCAGTATTTT. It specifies CASSLAIAGPTDTQYF. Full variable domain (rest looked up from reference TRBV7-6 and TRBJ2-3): GAGVSQSPRYKVTKRGQDVALRCDPISGHVSLYWYRQALGQGPEFLTYFNYEAQQDKSGLPNDRFSAERPEGSISTLTIQRTEQRDSAMYRCASSLAIAGPTDTQYFGPGTRLTVL.

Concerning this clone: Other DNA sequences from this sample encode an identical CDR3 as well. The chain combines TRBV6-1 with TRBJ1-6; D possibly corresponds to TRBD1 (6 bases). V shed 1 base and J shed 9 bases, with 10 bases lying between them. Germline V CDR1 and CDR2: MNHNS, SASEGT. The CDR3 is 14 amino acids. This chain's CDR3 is CASSEVGQTSPLHF. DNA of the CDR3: TGTGCCAGCAGTGAAGTGGGACAAACTTCACCCCTCCACTTT.

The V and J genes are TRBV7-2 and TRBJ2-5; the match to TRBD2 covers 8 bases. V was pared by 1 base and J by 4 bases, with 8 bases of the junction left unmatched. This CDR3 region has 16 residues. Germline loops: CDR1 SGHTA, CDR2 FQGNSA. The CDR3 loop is CASSLVPGGGGETQYF. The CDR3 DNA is TGTGCCAGCAGCTTAGTTCCGGGAGGGGGGGGAGAGACCCAGTACTTC.

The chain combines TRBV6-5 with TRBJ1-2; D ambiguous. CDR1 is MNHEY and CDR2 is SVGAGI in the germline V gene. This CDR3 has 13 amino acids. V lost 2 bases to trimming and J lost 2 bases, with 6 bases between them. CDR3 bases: TGTGCCAGCAGTTACGCTGCGAACTATGGCTACACCTTC. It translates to CASSYAANYGYTF.

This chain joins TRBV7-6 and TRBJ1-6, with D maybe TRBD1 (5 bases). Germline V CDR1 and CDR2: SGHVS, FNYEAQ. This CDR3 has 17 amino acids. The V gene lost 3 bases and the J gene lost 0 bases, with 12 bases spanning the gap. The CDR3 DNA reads TGTGCCAGCAGCTTGGCCCAGGGAACCTCCTATAATTCACCCCTCCACTTT. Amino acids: CASSLAQGTSYNSPLHF.

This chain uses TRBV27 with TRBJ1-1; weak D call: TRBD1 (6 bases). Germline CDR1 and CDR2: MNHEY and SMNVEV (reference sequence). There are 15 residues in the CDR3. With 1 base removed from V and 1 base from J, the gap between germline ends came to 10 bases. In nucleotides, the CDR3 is TGTGCCAGCAGTTTATACAGGACAGCGAACACTGAAGCTTTCTTT. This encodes CASSLYRTANTEAFF.

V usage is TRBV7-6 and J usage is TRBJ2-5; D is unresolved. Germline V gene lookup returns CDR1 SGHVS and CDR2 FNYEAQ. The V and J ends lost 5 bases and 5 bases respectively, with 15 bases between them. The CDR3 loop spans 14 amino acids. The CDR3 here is CASSPTRGSETQYF. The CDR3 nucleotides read TGTGCCAGCAGCCCCACTCGAGGCAGTGAGACCCAGTACTTC.

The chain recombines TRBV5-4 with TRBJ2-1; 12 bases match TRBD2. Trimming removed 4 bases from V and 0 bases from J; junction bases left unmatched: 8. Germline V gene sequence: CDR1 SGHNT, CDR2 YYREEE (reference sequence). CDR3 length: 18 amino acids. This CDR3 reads CASSLAGGGLSSYNEQFF. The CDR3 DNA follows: TGTGCCAGCAGCCTAGCGGGAGGGGGCTTAAGCTCCTACAATGAGCAGTTCTTC.

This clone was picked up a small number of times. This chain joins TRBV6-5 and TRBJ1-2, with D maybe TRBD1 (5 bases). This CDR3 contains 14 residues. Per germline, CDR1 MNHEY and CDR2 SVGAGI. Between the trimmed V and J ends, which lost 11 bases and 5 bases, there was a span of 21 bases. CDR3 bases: TGTGCCCAGGGATCTAATGGAGGGCTTTATGGCTACACCTTC. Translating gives CAQGSNGGLYGYTF.

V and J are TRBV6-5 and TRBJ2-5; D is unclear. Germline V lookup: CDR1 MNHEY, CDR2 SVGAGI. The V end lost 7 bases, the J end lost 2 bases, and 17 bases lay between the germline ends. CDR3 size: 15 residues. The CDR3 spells CASTSLTWSQETQYF. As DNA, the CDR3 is TGTGCCAGCACTTCCCTCACTTGGTCACAAGAGACCCAGTACTTC.

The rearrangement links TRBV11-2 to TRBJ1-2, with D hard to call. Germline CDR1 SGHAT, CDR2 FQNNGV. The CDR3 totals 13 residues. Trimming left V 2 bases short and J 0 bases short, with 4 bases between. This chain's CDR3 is CASSLRANYGYTF. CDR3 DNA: TGTGCCAGCAGCTTAAGAGCTAACTATGGCTACACCTTC.

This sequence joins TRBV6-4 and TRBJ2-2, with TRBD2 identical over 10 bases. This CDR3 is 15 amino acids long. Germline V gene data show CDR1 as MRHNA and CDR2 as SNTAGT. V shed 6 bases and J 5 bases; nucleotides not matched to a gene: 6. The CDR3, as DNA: TGTGCCAGCAGCCTCCTAGCGGGAGCAACCGGGGAGCTGTTTTTT. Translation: CASSLLAGATGELFF.

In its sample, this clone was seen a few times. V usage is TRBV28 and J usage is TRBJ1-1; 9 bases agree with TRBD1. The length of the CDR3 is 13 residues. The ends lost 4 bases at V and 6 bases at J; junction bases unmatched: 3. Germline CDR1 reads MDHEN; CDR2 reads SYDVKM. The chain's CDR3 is CASSSGQGSEAFF. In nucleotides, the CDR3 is TGTGCCAGCAGTTCAGGACAGGGGTCTGAAGCTTTCTTT.

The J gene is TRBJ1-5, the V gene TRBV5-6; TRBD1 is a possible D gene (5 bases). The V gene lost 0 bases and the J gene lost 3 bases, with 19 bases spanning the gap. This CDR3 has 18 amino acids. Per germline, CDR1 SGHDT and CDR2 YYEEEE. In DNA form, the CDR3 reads TGTGCCAGCAGCTTGGCCGGCTTGGGGCAGAGCTTCAATCAGCCCCAGCATTTT. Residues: CASSLAGLGQSFNQPQHF.

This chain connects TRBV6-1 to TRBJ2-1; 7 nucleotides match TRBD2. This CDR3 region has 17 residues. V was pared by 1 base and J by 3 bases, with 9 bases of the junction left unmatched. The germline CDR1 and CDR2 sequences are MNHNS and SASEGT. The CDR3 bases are TGTGCCAGCAGTGAAGGCTTAGGTAGCGGGCGCTACAATGAGCAGTTCTTC. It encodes CASSEGLGSGRYNEQFF.